A single sample is the source of the 12 T cell receptor beta chains below, sequenced in a study of neurological immune-mediated disorders. TCRdb re-derived calls from the 5' RACE reads in MiXCR, one entry per CDR3 protein. Among some 20,000 distinct CDR3 sequences listed, 8.5% to 12% were seen once. The specimen sequenced was PBMCs. The receptors were gathered from a woman aged 55-75 years with HTLV-1-associated myelopathy (HAM/TSP).

This clonotype has at least ten counts. The chain joins TRBV20-1 to TRBJ1-5; the D is unclear. Germline V gene lookup returns CDR1 DFQATT and CDR2 SNEGSKA (reference sequence). This CDR3 is built from 13 residues. The V and J ends lost 1 base and 4 bases respectively, with 8 bases between them. In DNA, the CDR3 is TGCAGTGCTAGAGCGGACCGTAATCAGCCCCAGCATTTT. Amino acids: CSARADRNQPQHF.

In this sample, this clonotype turned up many times. This sequence joins TRBV9 and TRBJ2-1, with D perhaps matching TRBD1 (5 bases). Germline CDR1 SGDLS, CDR2 YYNGEE. Deletions cut 3 bases from V and 2 bases from J, with 12 bases between. The CDR3 has 15 amino acids. The CDR3 DNA reads TGTGCCAGCAGCGCCGACAGTACTGCCTACAATGAGCAGTTCTTC. It yields the protein CASSADSTAYNEQFF.

This clonotype has at least ten counts. V and J are TRBV5-1 and TRBJ2-3, with TRBD2 matching 7 bases. The CDR3 consists of 15 residues. From germline, CDR1 is SGHRS and CDR2 YFSETQ. Losses at the gene ends were 3 bases for V and 5 bases for J; bases not matched to a gene: 9. For the CDR3, the DNA is TGCGCCAGCAGCTCCGGCAGCGGGGTGAGAGATACGCAGTATTTT. It codes for CASSSGSGVRDTQYF.

This clonotype was observed many times. This chain links TRBV20-1 with TRBJ2-3, with TRBD2 matching over 15 bases. Germline V gives CDR1 DFQATT, CDR2 SNEGSKA (reference sequence). This CDR3 comprises 16 residues. The J segment lost 9 bases and the V segment lost 3 bases, leaving 10 bases of the junction unmatched. In DNA form, the CDR3 reads TGCAGTGCTAGGGCCCCGGGACTAGCGGGGGGACTGACGCAGTATTTT. It is translated as CSARAPGLAGGLTQYF.

Only one count was recorded for this clonotype. The chain uses TRBV12-3 or TRBV12-4 and TRBJ1-2; the D is unclear. The V end lost 6 bases, the J end lost 4 bases, and 9 bases lay between the germline ends. The CDR3 runs to 12 residues. The CDR3 sequence: CASSPLSYGYTF. Written as DNA, the CDR3 is TGTGCCAGCAGCCCTCTCAGCTATGGCTACACCTTC.

This clonotype was observed at least ten times. The chain links TRBV3-1 to TRBJ2-5, with 11 nucleotides matching TRBD1. From germline, CDR1 is LGHDT and CDR2 YNNKEL (reference sequence). After removal of 1 base from V and 7 bases from J, the junction contained 5 bases not matched to a gene. The CDR3 totals 15 residues. CDR3 DNA: TGTGCCAGCAGCCAAGGGACAGGGGGCATGGGGACCCAGTACTTC. It is translated as CASSQGTGGMGTQYF.

This clonotype was seen at least ten times. V gene TRBV20-1 combines with J gene TRBJ2-1, with unresolved D. Trimming shortened V by 0 bases and J by 0 bases, and 9 bases separated the two germline ends. CDR3 length: 15 amino acids. Germline-derived CDR1 and CDR2 are DFQATT and SNEGSKA (reference sequence). The CDR3 coding sequence is TGCAGTGCTAGAGATCGTGGAAGCTCCTACAATGAGCAGTTCTTC. It is translated as CSARDRGSSYNEQFF.

This clonotype was counted at least ten times. V is TRBV20-1 and J is TRBJ1-2; weak D call: TRBD1 (6 bases). CDR1 is DFQATT, CDR2 SNEGSKA, per germline (reference sequence). V shed 0 bases and J shed 4 bases, with 12 bases lying between them. This CDR3 is 14 amino acids long. CDR3 protein: CSAREVRGVYGYTF. The CDR3 nucleotides read TGCAGTGCTAGAGAAGTGAGGGGGGTCTATGGCTACACCTTC.

This clonotype was picked up many times. This chain joins TRBV5-1 and TRBJ1-6, with a possible D match to TRBD1 (5 bases). From germline, CDR1 is SGHRS and CDR2 YFSETQ. V was clipped by 0 bases and J by 7 bases, with 17 bases between them. The CDR3 extends over 17 amino acids. Here the CDR3 reads CASSLDRSEGPNSPLHF. In DNA, the CDR3 is TGCGCCAGCAGCTTGGACAGGAGCGAAGGACCCAATTCACCCCTCCACTTT.

There are many counts of this clonotype. The chain uses TRBV7-9 and TRBJ2-5; D remains ambiguous. V was pared by 5 bases and J by 5 bases, with 9 bases between. From germline, CDR1 is SEHNR and CDR2 FQNEAQ (reference sequence). The CDR3 consists of 12 residues. CDR3 amino acids: CASSTQAETQYF. CDR3 nucleotide sequence: TGTGCCAGCAGCACCCAGGCCGAGACCCAGTACTTC.

At least ten counts were recorded for this clonotype. This chain links TRBV20-1 with TRBJ2-5, with 8 bases aligning to TRBD2. CDR1 is DFQATT and CDR2 is SNEGSKA in the germline V gene (reference sequence). This CDR3 has 14 amino acids. The junction had 13 bases not matched to a gene; V was cut back by 8 bases and J by 5 bases. CDR3 region: CSPRGGSHEETQYF. CDR3 DNA: TGCAGTCCCCGGGGGGGCAGCCATGAGGAGACCCAGTACTTC.

In its sample, this clonotype was seen many times. The J gene is TRBJ1-2, the V gene TRBV18; D is possibly TRBD1 (6 bases). Germline V gene sequence: CDR1 KGHSH, CDR2 LQKENI. The CDR3 extends over 16 amino acids. V lost 2 bases, J lost 6 bases, and 19 bases lay in between. The CDR3 sequence is CASSPRGVRTFNGYTF. CDR3 coding DNA: TGTGCCAGCTCACCAAGGGGGGTTCGGACATTTAATGGCTACACCTTC. The full variable domain, in which reference TRBV18 and TRBJ1-2 provide the parts outside the CDR3, is NAGVMQNPRHLVRRRGQEARLRCSPMKGHSHVYWYRQLPEEGLKFMVYLQKENIIDESGMPKERFSAEFPKEGPSILRIQQVVRGDSAAYFCASSPRGVRTFNGYTFGSGTRLTVV.